The 26 T cell receptor beta chains presented below share a single source sample, sequenced in a study of blood T cell repertoires in COVID-19. Clones were sequenced by immunoSEQ multiplex PCR, and TCRdb holds only the in-frame ones, with some missing. The sample carries 70,000 or so clones, 91% recorded once. Sequenced sample: peripheral blood. These receptors were taken from a human donor in a cohort sampled during active COVID-19.

This chain uses TRBV29-1 with TRBJ1-1, with D uncertain. The germline V gene encodes CDR1 SQVTM and CDR2 ANQGSEA. There are 16 residues in the CDR3. Trimming cost V 4 bases and J 0 bases, with 18 bases left between them. The DNA of the CDR3 is TGCAGCGTTGGAAGGGAGTTTGGGCAGCTGAACACTGAAGCTTTCTTT. Translating it yields CSVGREFGQLNTEAFF.

This rearrangement joins TRBV11-2 to TRBJ2-7; the D is unclear. Germline V gene sequence: CDR1 SGHAT, CDR2 FQNNGV. The CDR3 covers 14 residues. Trimming shortened V by 3 bases and J by 1 base, and 10 bases separated the two germline ends. DNA of the CDR3: TGTGCCAGCAGCTTTCGGCAGGCATCCTACGAGCAGTACTTC. It encodes CASSFRQASYEQYF.

The chain is built from TRBV7-2 and TRBJ2-1, with 9 bases matching TRBD2. Losses at the gene ends were 1 base for V and 1 base for J; bases not matched to a gene: 8. Germline assignment: CDR1 SGHTA and CDR2 FQGNSA. This CDR3 has 18 residues. CDR3 region: CASSLVLASGVSYNEQFF. The CDR3 nucleotides are TGTGCCAGCAGCTTAGTGTTGGCTAGCGGGGTTTCCTACAATGAGCAGTTCTTC.

The V call is TRBV27, the J call TRBJ1-5, with TRBD1 matching 8 bases. In germline, CDR1 is MNHEY, CDR2 SMNVEV (reference sequence). The length of the CDR3 is 15 residues. Trimming removed 4 bases from V and 5 bases from J; junction bases left unmatched: 7. The CDR3 DNA is TGTGCCAGCAGTTCGGAAAACAGGGGGGATCAGCCCCAGCATTTT. It codes for CASSSENRGDQPQHF.

The V gene is TRBV5-1, the J gene TRBJ1-1; no clear D gene. Deletions cut 6 bases from V and 1 base from J, with 7 bases between. The germline V gene has CDR1 SGHRS and CDR2 YFSETQ. The CDR3 consists of 12 residues. CDR3 nucleotide sequence: TGCGCCAGCAATGAGGGGAACACTGAAGCTTTCTTT. Encoded protein: CASNEGNTEAFF.

The V gene is TRBV7-9, the J gene TRBJ1-2; 7 positions agree with TRBD1. The CDR3 contains 16 residues. The germline CDR1 and CDR2 sequences are SEHNR and FQNEAQ (reference sequence). V shed 1 base and J 4 bases; nucleotides not matched to a gene: 9. The DNA of the CDR3 is TGTGCCAGCAGCTTAGGAGGGACAGCCAAGACCTATGGCTACACCTTC. Protein product: CASSLGGTAKTYGYTF.

The CDR3 is CASSLGKNSHNTEAFF. Written as DNA, the CDR3 is TGTGCCAGCAGCTTAGGGAAAAACAGCCATAACACTGAAGCTTTCTTT. The chain links TRBV11-2 to TRBJ1-1; D remains ambiguous. CDR3 size: 16 residues. CDR1 SGHAT and CDR2 FQNNGV come from the germline V gene. The V end was cut by 1 base, the J end by 2 bases, with 14 bases between.

The rearrangement uses TRBV11-2 and TRBJ1-3; weak D call: TRBD1 (6 bases). The V end lost 2 bases, the J end lost 0 bases, and 11 bases lay between the germline ends. This CDR3 has 16 residues. The germline V gene has CDR1 SGHAT and CDR2 FQNNGV. The CDR3 DNA reads as TGTGCCAGCAGCTTATTCAGGGGCACCTCTGGAAACACCATATATTTT. This translates into CASSLFRGTSGNTIYF.

This sequence joins TRBV13 and TRBJ2-7; TRBD1 is a possible D gene (5 bases). Germline-derived CDR1 and CDR2 are PRHDT and FYEKMQ (reference sequence). Trimming pared 5 bases from V and 2 bases from J, leaving 13 bases between. The CDR3 has 14 amino acids. CDR3 region: CASSTKDKAYEQYF. The CDR3, as DNA: TGTGCCAGCAGCACCAAGGACAAAGCCTACGAGCAGTACTTC.

The chain recombines TRBV13 with TRBJ2-7, with TRBD1 identical over 10 bases. V trimming: 5 bases; J trimming: 2 bases; junction bases outside the gene matches: 0. Germline CDR1 and CDR2: PRHDT and FYEKMQ (reference sequence). This CDR3 comprises 13 residues. The CDR3 sequence is CASSGTGAYEQYF. CDR3 nucleotide sequence: TGTGCCAGCAGCGGGACAGGGGCCTACGAGCAGTACTTC. Combining the CDR3 with reference TRBV13 and TRBJ2-7 gives the whole variable domain AAGVIQSPRHLIKEKRETATLKCYPIPRHDTVYWYQQGPGQDPQFLISFYEKMQSDKGSIPDRFSAQQFSDYHSELNMSSLELGDSALYFCASSGTGAYEQYFGPGTRLTVT.

The gene calls are TRBV7-9 and TRBJ2-7; 7 positions agree with TRBD1. Germline-derived CDR1 and CDR2 are SEHNR and FQNEAQ (reference sequence). The V and J ends lost 3 bases and 4 bases, in that order; junction bases with no gene match: 6. The CDR3 sequence is 14 residues long. CDR3 protein: CASSFRDRGYEQYF. The DNA for the CDR3 is TGTGCCAGCAGCTTCCGGGACAGAGGGTACGAGCAGTACTTC. Filled out from reference TRBV7-9 and TRBJ2-7, the complete variable domain reads DTGVSQNPRHKITKRGQNVTFRCDPISEHNRLYWYRQTLGQGPEFLTYFQNEAQLEKSRLLSDRFSAERPKGSFSTLEIQRTEQGDSAMYLCASSFRDRGYEQYFGPGTRLTVT.

The chain carries TRBV15 and TRBJ2-7; 8 bases line up with TRBD1. This CDR3 comprises 14 residues. CDR1 is LNHNV and CDR2 is YYDKDF in the germline V gene (reference sequence). The trim removed 7 bases at V and 3 bases at J, leaving 8 bases unmatched. The CDR3 DNA follows: TGTGCCACCACAGGCCCCGGACAGGGCTACGAGCAGTACTTC. Translation gives CATTGPGQGYEQYF.

This clone appeared once. J is TRBJ1-2 and V is TRBV12-5, with D possibly matching TRBD1 (6 bases). CDR3 length: 15 amino acids. Germline V lookup: CDR1 LGHNT, CDR2 FRNRAP. Trimming cost V 3 bases and J 8 bases, with 19 bases left between them. The CDR3 reads CASGFGGQTIGGYTF. The CDR3 DNA follows: TGTGCTAGTGGTTTTGGCGGACAGACGATTGGCGGCTACACCTTC.

J is TRBJ2-6 and V is TRBV9, with TRBD2 as a possible D gene (6 bases). Between the trimmed V and J ends, which lost 4 bases and 0 bases, there was a span of 17 bases. Looked up from germline, CDR1 is SGDLS and CDR2 is YYNGEE. The CDR3 loop spans 18 amino acids. DNA of the CDR3: TGTGCCAGCAGCCCCCCTTACGAGACTAGCTCTGGGGCCAACGTCCTGACTTTC. This encodes CASSPPYETSSGANVLTF.

This clone was recorded only once. The genes are TRBV4-1 and TRBJ2-5; D remains ambiguous. The CDR3 spans 13 residues. V lost 2 bases and J lost 5, with 9 bases in between. Per germline, CDR1 MGHRA and CDR2 YSYEKL. The CDR3 here is CASSQLGWETQYF. CDR3 in DNA: TGCGCCAGCAGCCAACTAGGTTGGGAGACCCAGTACTTC.

The rearrangement links TRBV11-2 to TRBJ1-3, with 11 nucleotides matching TRBD1. This CDR3 comprises 19 residues. Unmatched junction bases numbered 10, after V lost 3 bases and J lost 0 bases. Germline loops: CDR1 SGHAT, CDR2 FQNNGV. The CDR3: CASSFQGQGVPSSGNTIYF. CDR3 bases: TGTGCCAGCAGCTTTCAGGGACAGGGGGTACCGAGCTCTGGAAACACCATATATTTT.

Only one count was recorded for this clone. The chain joins TRBV19 to TRBJ1-2; D is perhaps TRBD1 (5 bases). CDR1 is LNHDA, CDR2 SQIVND, per germline (reference sequence). V lost 5 bases, J lost 4 bases, and 8 bases lay in between. This CDR3 is built from 12 residues. The CDR3 region is CASSAGIYGYTF. The CDR3 DNA reads TGTGCCAGTAGTGCAGGGATCTATGGCTACACCTTC.

About this clone: The identical CDR3 is also encoded by other nucleotide sequences in the sample. The genes are TRBV6-5 and TRBJ1-1; weak D call: TRBD1 (5 bases). This CDR3 region has 13 residues. V lost 2 bases to trimming and J lost 5 bases, with 9 bases between them. The V gene's germline CDR1 is MNHEY and CDR2 SVGAGI. The DNA for the CDR3 is TGTGCCAGCAGTTACGCCCGGGGGACTGAAGCTTTCTTT. As protein: CASSYARGTEAFF.

The chain couples TRBV6-2 or TRBV6-3 to TRBJ1-5; 7 bases agree with TRBD1. The CDR3 consists of 16 residues. Per germline, CDR1 MNHEY and CDR2 SVGEGT. The J segment lost 6 bases and the V segment lost 6 bases, leaving 14 bases of the junction unmatched. The CDR3 bases are TGTGCCAGCAGCCACCAGAGGACAGGTGTTAGTCAGCCCCAGCATTTT. It encodes CASSHQRTGVSQPQHF.

The V call is TRBV2, the J call TRBJ2-7, with 8 positions matching TRBD2. Germline CDR1 is SNHLY and CDR2 is FYNNEI. CDR3 length: 14 residues. The V and J ends lost 2 bases and 6 bases, in that order; junction bases with no gene match: 6. The CDR3 nucleotides read TGTGCCAGCAGTGAACCGGGGGGGCCCTCCGAGCAGTACTTC. Protein product: CASSEPGGPSEQYF.

V gene TRBV7-2 combines with J gene TRBJ1-3; the match to TRBD1 covers 10 bases. The CDR3 has 17 amino acids. V was pared by 1 base and J by 1 base, with 4 bases of the junction left unmatched. Germline lookup yields CDR1 SGHTA and CDR2 FQGNSA. The CDR3 sequence is CASSLGGDRGSGNTIYF. The CDR3 DNA is TGTGCCAGCAGCTTAGGAGGGGACAGGGGATCTGGAAACACCATATATTTT.

V usage is TRBV5-6 and J usage is TRBJ1-4, with D tentatively TRBD1 (5 bases). Trimming pared 3 bases from V and 5 bases from J, leaving 14 bases between. The CDR3 length is 15 residues. From germline, CDR1 is SGHDT and CDR2 YYEEEE. Here the CDR3 reads CASSSRPGENEKLFF. The CDR3 DNA follows: TGTGCCAGCAGCTCCCGGCCGGGGGAGAATGAAAAACTGTTTTTT.

The rearrangement joins TRBV28 to TRBJ1-2; 9 bases are a match to TRBD1. CDR1 is MDHEN and CDR2 is SYDVKM in the germline V gene. The CDR3 spans 14 residues. Trimming at V came to 3 bases and at J to 4 bases, leaving 3 bases not matched to a gene. CDR3: CASSFGTGSYGYTF. DNA of the CDR3: TGTGCCAGCAGTTTCGGGACAGGGTCCTATGGCTACACCTTC.

This clone was recorded only once. This chain connects TRBV12-3 or TRBV12-4 to TRBJ2-7; D uncertain. CDR3 length: 12 amino acids. With 7 bases removed from V and 4 bases from J, the gap between germline ends came to 11 bases. CDR3 nucleotide sequence: TGTGCCAGCACTCTAAATGCGTACGAGCAGTACTTC. The encoded protein is CASTLNAYEQYF.

In this sample, this clone turned up once. This sequence joins TRBV2 and TRBJ1-2; 11 nucleotides align to TRBD1. Germline CDR1 reads SNHLY; CDR2 reads FYNNEI. The CDR3 runs 14 residues. Trimming cost V 4 bases and J 6 bases; bases outside gene matches: 4. CDR3 region: CASSGPDRGHGYTF. The CDR3 coding sequence is TGTGCCAGCAGTGGACCGGACAGGGGGCATGGCTACACCTTC. The whole variable domain, remainder taken from reference TRBV2 and TRBJ1-2, is EPEVTQTPSHQVTQMGQEVILRCVPISNHLYFYWYRQILGQKVEFLVSFYNNEISEKSEIFDDQFSVERPDGSNFTLKIRSTKLEDSAMYFCASSGPDRGHGYTFGSGTRLTVV.

The gene calls are TRBV5-1 and TRBJ2-7; maybe TRBD2 (7 bases). This CDR3 is 15 amino acids long. Trimming took 4 bases from V and 4 from J, leaving 18 bases between them. The germline gives CDR1 SGHRS, CDR2 YFSETQ. The CDR3 nucleotides are TGCGCCAGCAGCGGGGGGGCGGGACCGGCATACGAGCAGTACTTC. This codes for CASSGGAGPAYEQYF.